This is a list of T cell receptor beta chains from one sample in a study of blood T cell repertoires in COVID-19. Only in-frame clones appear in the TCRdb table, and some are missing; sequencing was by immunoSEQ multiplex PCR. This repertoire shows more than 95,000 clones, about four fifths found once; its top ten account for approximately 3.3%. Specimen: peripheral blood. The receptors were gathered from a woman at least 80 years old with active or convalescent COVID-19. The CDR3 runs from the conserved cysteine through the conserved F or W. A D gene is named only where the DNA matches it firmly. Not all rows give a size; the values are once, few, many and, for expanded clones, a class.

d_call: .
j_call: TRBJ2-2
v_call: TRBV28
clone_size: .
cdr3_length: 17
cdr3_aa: CASSFGLGANAYGELFF
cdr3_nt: TGTGCCAGCAGTTTTGGTTTAGGGGCCAACGCGTACGGGGAGCTGTTTTTT

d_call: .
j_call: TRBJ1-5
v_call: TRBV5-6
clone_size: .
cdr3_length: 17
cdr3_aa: CASSSARTALSNQPQHF
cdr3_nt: TGTGCCAGCAGCTCCGCGCGGACAGCTTTAAGCAATCAGCCCCAGCATTTT

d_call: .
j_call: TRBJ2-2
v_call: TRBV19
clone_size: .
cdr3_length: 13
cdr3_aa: CASSIGGTGELFF
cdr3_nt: TGTGCCAGTAGTATTGGGGGGACCGGGGAGCTGTTTTTT

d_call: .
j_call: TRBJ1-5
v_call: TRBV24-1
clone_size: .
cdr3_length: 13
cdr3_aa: CATSDFPGQPQHF
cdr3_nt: TGTGCCACCAGTGATTTCCCAGGTCAGCCCCAGCATTTT

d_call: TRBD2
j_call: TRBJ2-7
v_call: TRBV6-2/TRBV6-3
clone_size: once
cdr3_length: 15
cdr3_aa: CASSSTSRSSYEQYF
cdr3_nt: TGTGCCAGCAGTTCGACTAGCAGGAGCTCCTACGAGCAGTACTTC

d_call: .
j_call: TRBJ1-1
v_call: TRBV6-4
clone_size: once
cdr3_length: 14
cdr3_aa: CASSESLEGTEAFF
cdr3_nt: TGTGCCAGCAGTGAGTCCCTAGAGGGCACTGAAGCTTTCTTT

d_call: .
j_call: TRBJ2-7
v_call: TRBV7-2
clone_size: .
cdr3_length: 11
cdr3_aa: CASSPAYEQYF
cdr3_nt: TGTGCCAGCAGCCCAGCCTACGAGCAGTACTTC

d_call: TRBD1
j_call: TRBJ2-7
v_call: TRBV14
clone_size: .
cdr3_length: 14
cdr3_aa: CASSPPGGSKEQYF
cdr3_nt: TGTGCCAGCAGTCCTCCAGGGGGCTCGAAGGAGCAGTACTTC

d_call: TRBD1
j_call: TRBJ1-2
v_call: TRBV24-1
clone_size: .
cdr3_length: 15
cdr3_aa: CATSEPGTGNYGYTF
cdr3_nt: TGTGCCACCAGTGAGCCCGGGACAGGGAACTATGGCTACACCTTC

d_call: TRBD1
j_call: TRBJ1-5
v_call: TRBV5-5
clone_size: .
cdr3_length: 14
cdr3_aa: CASSQGQPNQPQHF
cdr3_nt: TGTGCCAGCAGCCAGGGACAGCCGAATCAGCCCCAGCATTTT

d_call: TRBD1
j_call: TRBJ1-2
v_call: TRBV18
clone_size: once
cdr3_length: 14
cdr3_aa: CASSPGTGADGYTF
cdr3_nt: TGTGCCAGCTCACCGGGGACAGGGGCCGATGGCTACACCTTC

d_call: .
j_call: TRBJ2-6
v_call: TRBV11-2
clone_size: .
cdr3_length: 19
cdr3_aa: CASSTRQKQPDSGANVLTF
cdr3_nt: TGTGCCAGCAGCACTCGACAGAAGCAACCCGACTCTGGGGCCAACGTCCTGACTTTC

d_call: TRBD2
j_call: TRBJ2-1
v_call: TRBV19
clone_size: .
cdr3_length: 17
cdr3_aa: CASSIPSGSSSYNEQFF
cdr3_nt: TGTGCCAGTAGTATCCCCAGCGGGAGCAGCTCCTACAATGAGCAGTTCTTC

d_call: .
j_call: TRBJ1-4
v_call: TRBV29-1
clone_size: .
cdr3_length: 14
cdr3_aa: CSVAAGFSNEKLFF
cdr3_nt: TGCAGCGTTGCCGCAGGGTTCTCTAATGAAAAACTGTTTTTT

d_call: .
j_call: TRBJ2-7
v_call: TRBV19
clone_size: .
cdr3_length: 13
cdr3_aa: CASSVSRGYEQYF
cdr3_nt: TGTGCCAGTAGTGTGAGCAGGGGCTACGAGCAGTACTTC

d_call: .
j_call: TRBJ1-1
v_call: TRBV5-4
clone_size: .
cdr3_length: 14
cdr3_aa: CASSLVAKNTEAFF
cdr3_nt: TGTGCCAGCAGCTTGGTAGCGAAGAACACTGAAGCTTTCTTT

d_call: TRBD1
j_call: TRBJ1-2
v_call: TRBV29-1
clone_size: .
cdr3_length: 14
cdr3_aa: CSVEDPGTVYGYTF
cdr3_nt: TGCAGCGTTGAAGATCCTGGGACAGTCTATGGCTACACCTTC

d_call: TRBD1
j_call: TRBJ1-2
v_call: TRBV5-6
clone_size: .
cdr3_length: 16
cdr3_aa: CASSPETGVGGYGYTF
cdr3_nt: TGTGCCAGCAGCCCGGAAACAGGGGTGGGCGGCTATGGCTACACCTTC

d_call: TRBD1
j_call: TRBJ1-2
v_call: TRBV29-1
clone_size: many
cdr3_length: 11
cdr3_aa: CSVQGVYGYTF
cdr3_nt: TGCAGCGTACAGGGGGTCTATGGCTACACCTTC

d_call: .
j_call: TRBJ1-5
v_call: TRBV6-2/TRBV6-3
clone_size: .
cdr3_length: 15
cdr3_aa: CASSFRGAWAQPQHF
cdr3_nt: TGTGCCAGCAGCTTCCGGGGGGCCTGGGCTCAGCCCCAGCATTTT

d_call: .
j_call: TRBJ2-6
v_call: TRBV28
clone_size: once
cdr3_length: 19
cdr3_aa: CASSLRGNTRVSGANVLTF
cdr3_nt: TGTGCCAGCAGTTTGAGGGGGAACACTAGAGTCTCTGGGGCCAACGTCCTGACTTTC

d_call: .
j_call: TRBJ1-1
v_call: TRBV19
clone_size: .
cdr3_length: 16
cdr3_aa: CASSYRVGGTNTEAFF
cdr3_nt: TGTGCCAGTAGTTACCGGGTTGGCGGAACGAACACTGAAGCTTTCTTT

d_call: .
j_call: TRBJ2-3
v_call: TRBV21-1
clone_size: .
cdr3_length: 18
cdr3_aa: CASSPKALAGVSTDTQYF
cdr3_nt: TGTGCCAGCAGCCCAAAAGCACTAGCGGGGGTTAGCACAGATACGCAGTATTTT

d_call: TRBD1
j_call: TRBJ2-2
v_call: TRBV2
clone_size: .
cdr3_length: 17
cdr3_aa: CASLLGPTGGGTGELFF
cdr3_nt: TGTGCCAGCCTCCTGGGCCCCACAGGGGGCGGCACCGGGGAGCTGTTTTTT